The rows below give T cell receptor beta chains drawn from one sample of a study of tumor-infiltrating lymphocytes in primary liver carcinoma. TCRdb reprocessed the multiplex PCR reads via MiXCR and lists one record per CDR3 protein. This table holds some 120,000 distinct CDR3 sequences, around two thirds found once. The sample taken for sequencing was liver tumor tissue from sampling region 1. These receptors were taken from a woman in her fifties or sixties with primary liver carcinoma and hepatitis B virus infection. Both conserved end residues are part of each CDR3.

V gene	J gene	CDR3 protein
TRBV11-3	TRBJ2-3	CASSSWSLDRGTDTQYF
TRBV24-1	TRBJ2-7	CATGTGGSYEQYF
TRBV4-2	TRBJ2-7	CASSQDPAAGGYEQYF
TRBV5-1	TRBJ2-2	CASSLGHGLVSGELFF
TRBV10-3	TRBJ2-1	CAIRVRDSSYNEQFF
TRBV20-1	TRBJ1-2	CSARLFTGATGYGYTF
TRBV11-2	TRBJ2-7	CASGLEILGDQYF
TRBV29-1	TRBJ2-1	CSVRNYNEQFF
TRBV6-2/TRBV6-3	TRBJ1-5	CASSEGRLAQHF
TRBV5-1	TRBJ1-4	CASSSDPIGTNEKLFF
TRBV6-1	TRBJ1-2	CASSEWDRTNTF
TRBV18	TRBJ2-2	CASSPQQAGELFF
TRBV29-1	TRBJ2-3	CSVAPGTGATDTQYF
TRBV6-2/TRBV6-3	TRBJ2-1	CASTTLGGAYSYNKQFF
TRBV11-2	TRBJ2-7	CASSQGTSGSYEQYF
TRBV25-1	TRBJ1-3	CASSATWNSGNTIYF
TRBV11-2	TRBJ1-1	CASSPGTGGDTESFF
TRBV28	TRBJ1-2	CASSLSQGGGYTF
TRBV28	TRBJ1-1	CASASSGDYTEAFF
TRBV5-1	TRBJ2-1	CASSLGPWDEQLF
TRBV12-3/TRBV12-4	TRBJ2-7	CASSPWLGQYF
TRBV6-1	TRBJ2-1	CAGQGSHRGEQFF
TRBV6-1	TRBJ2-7	CASSRAGVTYDQYF
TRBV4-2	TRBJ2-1	CASSTRESGRKNEQFF
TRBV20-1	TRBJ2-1	CSGDNNEQFF
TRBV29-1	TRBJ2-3	CSVVFAGSTDTQYF
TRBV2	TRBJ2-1	CASSYNSIAGGVSNEQFF
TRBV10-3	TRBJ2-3	CAISELTGPTQYF
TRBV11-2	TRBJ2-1	CASSRENYNEEFF
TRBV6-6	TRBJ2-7	CASSYRGGDEQYF
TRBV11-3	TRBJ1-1	CASTYGRATEAFF
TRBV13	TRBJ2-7	CASSPTLGEFRYEQYF
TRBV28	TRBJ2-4	CASSLSGHLIQYF
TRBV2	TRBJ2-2	CASSFPGLAGFTGELFF
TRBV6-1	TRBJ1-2	CASSEVVGGYDYTF
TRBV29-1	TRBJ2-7	CSVTAETTYDEQYF
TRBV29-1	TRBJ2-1	CSVPVGAVAYNEQFF
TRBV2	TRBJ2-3	CASPRASGTDTQYF
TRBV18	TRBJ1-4	CASSPVMGEKLFF
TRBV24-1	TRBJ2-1	CATMGTGDMNEQFF